This T cell receptor beta chain was found in a study of blood T cell repertoires in COVID-19. The overall study: Sources were T cells, B-cell-depleted T cells, or PBMCs; the material itself was cDNA or gDNA.

This CDR3 region has 14 residues. The germline V gene encodes CDR1 MNHEY and CDR2 SMNVEV (reference sequence). The ends were cut back, 7 bases at V and 5 bases at J, with 12 bases in the middle. Study processing details: Using reference gene primer amplification, nucleated cell counts were estimated. Produced via immunoSEQ multiplex PCR; TCRdb's table is partial and in-frame only. D and trimming were read from the DNA, whereas the V and J calls and clone size are those reported in that table. The data hold about 210,000 clones, with roughly four fifths observed a single time. The chain employs TRBV27 and TRBJ1-6, with a tentative D call TRBD1 (5 bases). The material sequenced was peripheral blood. This clonotype was sampled from a woman aged 45-59 years with active or convalescent COVID-19. CDR3 nucleotide sequence: TGTGCCAGCACCTGGGGCAGTCATAATTCACCCCTCCACTTT. The encoded protein is CASTWGSHNSPLHF.